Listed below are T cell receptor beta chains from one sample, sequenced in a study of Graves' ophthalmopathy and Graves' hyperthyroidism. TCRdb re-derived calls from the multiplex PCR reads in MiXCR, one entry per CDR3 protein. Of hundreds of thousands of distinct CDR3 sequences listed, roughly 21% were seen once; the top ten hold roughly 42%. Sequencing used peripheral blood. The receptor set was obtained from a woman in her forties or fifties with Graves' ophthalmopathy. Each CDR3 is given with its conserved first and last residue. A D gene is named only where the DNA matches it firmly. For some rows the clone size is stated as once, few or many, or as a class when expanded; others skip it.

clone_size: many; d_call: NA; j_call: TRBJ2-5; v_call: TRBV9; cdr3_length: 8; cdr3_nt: TGTGCCAGCAGCCCGCGGTACTTC; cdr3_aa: CASSPRYF
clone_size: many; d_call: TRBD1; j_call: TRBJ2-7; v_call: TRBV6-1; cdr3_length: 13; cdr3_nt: TGTGCCAGCAAGGAGACAGGGTCCGGTGAGCAGTACTTC; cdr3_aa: CASKETGSGEQYF
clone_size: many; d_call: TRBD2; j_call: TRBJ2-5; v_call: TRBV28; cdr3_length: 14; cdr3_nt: TGTGCCAGCAGTCGACTCAGCGGGGAAGAGACCCAGTACTTC; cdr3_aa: CASSRLSGEETQYF
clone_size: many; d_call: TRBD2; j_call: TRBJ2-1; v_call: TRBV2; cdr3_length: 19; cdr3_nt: TGTGCCAGCAGTGAATGGGGGGTTAGCGGGAGTGGGGGAAGGAATGAGCAGTTCTTC; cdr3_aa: CASSEWGVSGSGGRNEQFF
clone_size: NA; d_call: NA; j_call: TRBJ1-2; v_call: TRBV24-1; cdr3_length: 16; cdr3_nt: TGTGCCACCAGTGACTCCCTAGAGACAGCCGCATGGGGCTACACCTTC; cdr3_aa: CATSDSLETAAWGYTF
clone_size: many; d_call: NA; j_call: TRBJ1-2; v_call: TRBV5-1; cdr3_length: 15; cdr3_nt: TGCGCCAGCAGCTTTAACGGGGGCATAGAGTATGGCTACACCTTC; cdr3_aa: CASSFNGGIEYGYTF
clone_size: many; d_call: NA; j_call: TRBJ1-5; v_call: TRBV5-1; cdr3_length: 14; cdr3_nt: TGCGCCAGCAGCTTGGCCCCGGGTACTCAGCCCCAGCATTTT; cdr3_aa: CASSLAPGTQPQHF
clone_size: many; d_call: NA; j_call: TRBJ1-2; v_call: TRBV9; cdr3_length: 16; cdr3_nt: TGTGCCAGCAGCTCCCCCGGGACGGCGAGTATGGGTGGCTACACCTTC; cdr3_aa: CASSSPGTASMGGYTF
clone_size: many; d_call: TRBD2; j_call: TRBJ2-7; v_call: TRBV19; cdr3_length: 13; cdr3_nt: TGTGCCAGTAGTATGCGGCCCGGGAGGGAGCAGTACTTC; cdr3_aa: CASSMRPGREQYF
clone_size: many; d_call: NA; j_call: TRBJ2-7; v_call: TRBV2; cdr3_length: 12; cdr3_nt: TGTGCCAGCAGCAATTTACTGTACGAGCAGTACTTC; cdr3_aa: CASSNLLYEQYF
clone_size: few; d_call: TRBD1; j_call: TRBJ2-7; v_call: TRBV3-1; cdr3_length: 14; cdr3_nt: TGTGCCAGCAGCCCGGACAGGAACGGATACGAGCAGTACTTC; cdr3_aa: CASSPDRNGYEQYF
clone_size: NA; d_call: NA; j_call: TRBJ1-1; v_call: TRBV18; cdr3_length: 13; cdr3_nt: TGTGCCAGCAGTAGCACCCAAGGGACTGAAGCTTTCTTT; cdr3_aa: CASSSTQGTEAFF
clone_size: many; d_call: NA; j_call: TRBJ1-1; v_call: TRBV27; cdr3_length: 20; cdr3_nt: TGTGCCAGCAGTTTACAGTCAGGGATGTCTCCAAACCGCGGGCTTGCTGAAGCTTTCTTT; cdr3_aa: CASSLQSGMSPNRGLAEAFF
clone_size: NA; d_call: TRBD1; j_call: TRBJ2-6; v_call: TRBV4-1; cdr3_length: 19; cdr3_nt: TGCGCCAGCAGCCCCCGGGTGGGACAGGTGGGCTCTGGGGCCAACGTCCTGACTTTC; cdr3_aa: CASSPRVGQVGSGANVLTF
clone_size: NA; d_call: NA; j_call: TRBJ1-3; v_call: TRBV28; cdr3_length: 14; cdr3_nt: TGTGCCAGCACGAGGTTTAGCTCTGGAAACACCATATATTTT; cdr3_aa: CASTRFSSGNTIYF
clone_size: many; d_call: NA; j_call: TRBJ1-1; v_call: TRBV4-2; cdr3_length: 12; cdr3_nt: TGTGCCAGCAGCCAAGATCGAGCTGAAGCTTTCTTT; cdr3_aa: CASSQDRAEAFF
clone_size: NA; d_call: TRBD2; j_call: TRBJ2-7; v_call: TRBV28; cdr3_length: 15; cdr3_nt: TGTGCCAGCAGTTTATCACTAGCGGGATCCAACGAGCAGTACTTC; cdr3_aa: CASSLSLAGSNEQYF
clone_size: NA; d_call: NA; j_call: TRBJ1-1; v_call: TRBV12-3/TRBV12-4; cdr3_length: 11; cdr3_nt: TGTGCCAGCAGTTTAACAGCTGAAGCTTTCTTT; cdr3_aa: CASSLTAEAFF
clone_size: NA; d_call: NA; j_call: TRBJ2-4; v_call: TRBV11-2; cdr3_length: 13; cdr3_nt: TGTGCCAGCCAGCATCCCCTACTAAACATTCAGTACTTC; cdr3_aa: CASQHPLLNIQYF
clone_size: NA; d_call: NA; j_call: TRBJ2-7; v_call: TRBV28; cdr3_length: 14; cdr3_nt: TGTGCCAGCAGTTCCCCCTCCAGGACCTGCGAGCAGTACTTC; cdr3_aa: CASSSPSRTCEQYF
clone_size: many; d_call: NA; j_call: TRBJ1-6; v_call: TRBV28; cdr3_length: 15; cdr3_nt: TGTGCCAGCAGCTCCGAAAGCTCCTATAATTCACCCCTCCACTTT; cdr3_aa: CASSSESSYNSPLHF
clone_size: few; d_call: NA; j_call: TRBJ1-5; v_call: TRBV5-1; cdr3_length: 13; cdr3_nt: TGCGCCAGCAGCTTGTCTATGAATCAGCCCCAGCATTTT; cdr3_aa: CASSLSMNQPQHF
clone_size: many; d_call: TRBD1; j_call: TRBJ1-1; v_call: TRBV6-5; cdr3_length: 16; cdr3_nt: TGTGCCAGCAGTTACCAACGGACAGGGGGGAAGACTGAAGCTTTCTTT; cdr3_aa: CASSYQRTGGKTEAFF
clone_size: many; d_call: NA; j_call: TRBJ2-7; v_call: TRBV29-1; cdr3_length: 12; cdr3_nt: TGCAGCGTGATGACAGGTAGATCCGAGCAGTACTTC; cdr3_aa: CSVMTGRSEQYF
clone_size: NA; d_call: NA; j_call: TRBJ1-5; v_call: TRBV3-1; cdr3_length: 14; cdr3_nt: TGTGCCAGCAGCCCTGGACAGTTACGATGGCCCCAGCATTTT; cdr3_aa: CASSPGQLRWPQHF
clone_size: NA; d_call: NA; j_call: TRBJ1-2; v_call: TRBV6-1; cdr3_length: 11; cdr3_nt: TGTGCCACCTCGACAGGCTATGGCTACACCTTC; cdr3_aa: CATSTGYGYTF
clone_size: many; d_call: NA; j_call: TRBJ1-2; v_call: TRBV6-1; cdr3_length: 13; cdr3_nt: TGTGCCAGCAGTGAACAGGTCATCTATGGCTACACCTTC; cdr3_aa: CASSEQVIYGYTF
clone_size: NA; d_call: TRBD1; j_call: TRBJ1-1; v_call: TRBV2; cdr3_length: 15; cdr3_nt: TGTGCCAGCAATCGACAGGGGGTCTGGAACACTGAAGCTTTCTTT; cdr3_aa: CASNRQGVWNTEAFF
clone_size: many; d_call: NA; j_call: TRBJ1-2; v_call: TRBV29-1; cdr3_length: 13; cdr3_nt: TGCAGCGCCGATCAGGGAGTGGCCTCTGGCTACACCTTC; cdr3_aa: CSADQGVASGYTF
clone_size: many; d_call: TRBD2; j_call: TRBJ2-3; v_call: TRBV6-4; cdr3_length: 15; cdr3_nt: TGTGCCAGCGGGACTAGCGGGAGTAGCGCAGATACGCAGTATTTT; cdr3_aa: CASGTSGSSADTQYF